This TCR beta chain was found in a study of cytomegalovirus exposure and HLA in healthy donors. With 4 bases removed from V and 3 bases from J, the gap between germline ends came to 7 bases. Germline V gene sequence: CDR1 SEHNR, CDR2 FQNEAQ (reference sequence). The CDR3 runs 12 residues. PCR was performed using 60 Vbeta and 13 Jbeta primers. TCRdb keeps only in-frame clones here, not all; method: immunoSEQ multiplex PCR. Among 250,000 to 300,000 clones listed, 84% were seen once. The clonotype comes from a woman aged 40 to 55 in good health and CMV-seropositive. This chain connects TRBV7-9 to TRBJ2-7; D gene uncertain. Sequenced sample: PBMCs. Here the CDR3 reads CASSSQNYEQYF. CDR3 nucleotides: TGTGCCAGCAGCTCCCAAAACTACGAGCAGTACTTC.